This entry describes one T cell receptor (beta chain). The data derive from a study of cytotoxic CD8 clonotypes in ibrutinib-treated CLL. Overall study: Response sampling came at median roughly 11 months of treatment, ranging about 6 to 36 months.

The V end was cut by 0 bases, the J end by 4 bases, with 8 bases between. The germline CDR1 and CDR2 sequences are MRHNA and SNTAGT. The CDR3 extends over 14 amino acids. Clones were read by immunoSEQ multiplex PCR, and TCRdb kept only the in-frame ones, dropping some. The sample yields just over 200,000 clones, roughly 79% seen once. Here the sequenced sample was PBMCs, taken after 12 months of ibrutinib treatment. This rearrangement joins TRBV6-4 to TRBJ2-3; no clear D gene. The TCR originated in a human donor with chronic lymphocytic leukemia. CDR3 in DNA: TGTGCCAGCAGTGACTCGACCGGTCCAGATACGCAGTATTTT. Amino acids: CASSDSTGPDTQYF.